A selection of T cell receptor beta chains follows, all from one sample in a study of T cells after yellow fever vaccination. TCRdb re-derived calls from the 5' RACE reads in MiXCR, one entry per CDR3 protein. Of around 500,000 distinct CDR3 sequences detected, roughly 22% appear once; the ten largest clones hold about a sixth. The sample here was PBMCs, taken approximately 22 days after the first yellow fever vaccination. These receptors all come from a man aged 18 to 30 who received the YFV17D yellow fever vaccine. Both conserved end residues are part of each CDR3. D genes are given only for firm matches. Clone size, where shown, is once, few, many, or a class for clones that have expanded.

d_call j_call clone_size v_call cdr3_nt cdr3_aa
TRBD2 TRBJ2-1 - TRBV20-1 TGCAGTGCTAGCTCTAGTAGCGGGGGTGGCCATGAGCAGTTCTTC CSASSSSGGGHEQFF
TRBD1 TRBJ2-7 - TRBV7-9 TGTGCCAGCAGCCCGGGGACAGGGATTCTCTACGAGCAGTACTTC CASSPGTGILYEQYF
- TRBJ1-2 - TRBV5-1 TGCGCCAGCAGCCTAGAACCCGCCAACTATGGCTACACCTTC CASSLEPANYGYTF
- TRBJ2-3 - TRBV7-2 TGTGCCAGCAGTATAAGCTATGGCACAGATACGCAGTATTTT CASSISYGTDTQYF
- TRBJ1-1 - TRBV7-2 TGTGCCAGCAGTATAGGGGCGATGAACACTGAAGCTTTCTTT CASSIGAMNTEAFF
- TRBJ2-1 - TRBV5-8 TGTGCCAGCAGCCGCCTAGGGAGCTCCTACAATGAGCAGTTCTTC CASSRLGSSYNEQFF
TRBD2 TRBJ2-3 - TRBV20-1 TGCAGTGCCTCCGGGACTAGATCAGATACGCAGTATTTT CSASGTRSDTQYF
- TRBJ2-5 - TRBV6-2/TRBV6-3 TGTGCCAGCAGCCAGACGGATATCGATTTTTGGGAGACCCAGTACTTC CASSQTDIDFWETQYF
- TRBJ2-1 few TRBV7-9 TGTGCCAGCAGCTTAGATGGCGGCGGAAGCTCCTACAATGAGCAGTTCTTC CASSLDGGGSSYNEQFF
- TRBJ2-1 few TRBV5-1 TGCGCCAGCAGCTTGGCCGGGGTACGCTTAAATGAGCAGTTCTTC CASSLAGVRLNEQFF
- TRBJ1-6 - TRBV7-3 TGTGCCAGCAGCCCCACCCCCGGTTTTTCACCCCTCCACTTT CASSPTPGFSPLHF
- TRBJ2-2 - TRBV27 TGTGCCAGCAGTTTACGGGGGGCCAGTTACACCGGGGAGCTGTTTTTT CASSLRGASYTGELFF
- TRBJ2-3 - TRBV5-4 TGTGCCAGCAGCGTATGGTCGACAGATACGCAGTATTTT CASSVWSTDTQYF
TRBD1 TRBJ2-5 few TRBV4-3 TGCGCCAGCAGCCATTCCACGGACAGGGAAGAGACCCAGTACTTC CASSHSTDREETQYF
TRBD1 TRBJ2-1 once TRBV10-3 TGTGCCATCACCAAGCAAACCGGGACAGGGGGGGTAAATGAGCAGTTCTTC CAITKQTGTGGVNEQFF
- TRBJ2-5 - TRBV19 TGTGCCAGTACAGTTTCTTCTGGTGAGAAGACCCAGTACTTC CASTVSSGEKTQYF
- TRBJ2-7 - TRBV6-2/TRBV6-3 TGTGCCAGCAACTACCAGGGCTCCCCCTACAAGCAGTACTTC CASNYQGSPYKQYF
- TRBJ1-1 - TRBV7-9 TGTGCCAGCACGTCCCCGGGGGTGAACACTGAAGCTTTCTTT CASTSPGVNTEAFF
TRBD2 TRBJ2-2 few TRBV11-2 TGTGCCAGCAGCTTAGGTTCTCTGGGACTAGCGGCTAAGAACACCGGGGAGCTGTTTTTT CASSLGSLGLAAKNTGELFF
- TRBJ1-6 few TRBV7-8 TGTGCCAGCAGCCGGAGTGGGGATTCACCCCTCCACTTT CASSRSGDSPLHF
- TRBJ1-1 - TRBV3-1 TGTGCCAGCAGCCAAGTAGTCGGTGGGGGCACTGAAGCTTTCTTT CASSQVVGGGTEAFF
- TRBJ2-5 - TRBV5-1 TGCGCCAGCACAATGATCCCGGGGAGTGGAGAGACCCAGTACTTC CASTMIPGSGETQYF
- TRBJ1-5 - TRBV10-1 TGCGCCAGCAGTGAGGTAGTGAGCGGGCCCCAGCATTTT CASSEVVSGPQHF
- TRBJ2-1 many TRBV5-1 TGCGCCAGCAGCTTGCGGGGAGTAGGAGGGGTGGGATACAATGAGCAGTTCTTC CASSLRGVGGVGYNEQFF
- TRBJ2-7 - TRBV7-2 TGTGCCAGCAGCTTGACCCGGGTCTCCTACGAGCAGTACTTC CASSLTRVSYEQYF
- TRBJ1-5 - TRBV12-3/TRBV12-4 TGTGCCAGCAGTTTCCGGGAGGCTCTCGGGCCCCAGCATTTT CASSFREALGPQHF
TRBD2 TRBJ2-1 many TRBV5-1 TGCGCCAGCAGCTTGGGTGTGGGGGGGGCCTACAATGAGCAGTTCTTC CASSLGVGGAYNEQFF
- TRBJ2-3 - TRBV5-4 TGTGCCAGCAGCCCGCCGGGTTCCCGGGCAGATACGCAGTATTTT CASSPPGSRADTQYF
- TRBJ1-6 many TRBV5-5 TGTGCCAGCACCCTCGTGTTGGATTCACCCCTCCACTTT CASTLVLDSPLHF
- TRBJ1-3 - TRBV12-3/TRBV12-4 TGTGCCAGCAGTTTGCTGGGGGATAAGGTTGGAAACACCATATATTTT CASSLLGDKVGNTIYF
TRBD2 TRBJ2-1 few TRBV5-1 TGCGCCAGCAGCTTGCTAGCGGGGGCCCCTTACAATGAGCAGTTCTTC CASSLLAGAPYNEQFF
- TRBJ2-6 - TRBV28 TGTGCCAGCAGTTTTGTGGAGGGGGCAGGGAGCTCTGGGGCCAACGTCCTGACTTTC CASSFVEGAGSSGANVLTF
TRBD2 TRBJ2-1 few TRBV12-3/TRBV12-4 TGTGCCAGCAGTCTTCGGACTAGCTCCCTCCCTACAAATGAGCAGTTCTTC CASSLRTSSLPTNEQFF
TRBD1 TRBJ2-3 few TRBV5-1 TGCGCCAGCAGCCCGGACAGGGAAGGCGATACGCAGTATTTT CASSPDREGDTQYF
- TRBJ2-1 - TRBV3-1 TGTGCCAGCAGCCATCAACTCGACAATGAGCAGTTCTTC CASSHQLDNEQFF
TRBD2 TRBJ2-3 once TRBV15 TGTGCCACCAGCAGAGGACGGAGGACTAGTCTCGTAGATACGCAGTATTTT CATSRGRRTSLVDTQYF
TRBD2 TRBJ2-7 - TRBV20-1 TGCAGTGCTAGCGGACTAGCGGGGGTCTCCTACGAGCAGTACTTC CSASGLAGVSYEQYF
TRBD2 TRBJ2-7 - TRBV27 TGTGCCAGCAGTTTATATGGGGGGGCCTACGAGCAGTACTTC CASSLYGGAYEQYF
- TRBJ2-1 many TRBV6-2/TRBV6-3 TGTGCCTCGGGAGATTACAATGAGCAGTTCTTC CASGDYNEQFF
TRBD1 TRBJ1-2 - TRBV11-2 TGTGCCAGCAGCTTCCTTCCCGGGACAGGCTATGGCTACACCTTC CASSFLPGTGYGYTF
- TRBJ1-2 - TRBV5-1 TGCGCCAGCAGCTTGCGACCGGACAGAAACTATGGCTACACCTTC CASSLRPDRNYGYTF
- TRBJ2-3 few TRBV25-1 TGTGCCAGCAGTCCCTTCACGGGAGTCAATGATACGCAGTATTTT CASSPFTGVNDTQYF
- TRBJ1-2 few TRBV6-5 TGTGCCAGCAGTTACTTCAGGGATAACTATGGCTACACCTTC CASSYFRDNYGYTF
- TRBJ2-7 few TRBV19 TGTGCCAGTAGTATACGACTATACAGGGACCCCTACGAGCAGTACTTC CASSIRLYRDPYEQYF
- TRBJ2-1 - TRBV6-2/TRBV6-3 TGTGCCAGCAGTTACTCTTATGAGCAGTTCTTC CASSYSYEQFF
TRBD2 TRBJ2-7 - TRBV7-9 TGTGCCAGCAGCTTAATTCAAGAGCGGGGGTCCTACGAGCAGTACTTC CASSLIQERGSYEQYF
TRBD1 TRBJ1-1 few TRBV4-1 TGCGCCAGCAGGCAAGGGACAGGCACTGAAGCTTTCTTT CASRQGTGTEAFF
- TRBJ2-1 many TRBV18 TGTGCCAGCTCACCACCCGACGGAAACTACAATGAGCAGTTCTTC CASSPPDGNYNEQFF
- TRBJ1-2 few TRBV5-5 TGTGCCAGCAGCTTGGATTATAGGGGGTCCAACTATGGCTACACCTTC CASSLDYRGSNYGYTF
TRBD2 TRBJ2-1 - TRBV5-4 TGTGCCAGCAGCCAGGGACTAGCGGGGGCCGATGAGCAGTTCTTC CASSQGLAGADEQFF
- TRBJ1-2 - TRBV18 TGTGCCAGCTCACCACCGGCCCAGGGCTACTATGGCTACACCTTC CASSPPAQGYYGYTF
- TRBJ2-2 many TRBV5-1 TGCGCCAGCAGCCGCCCTAACCCTTCCACCGGGGAGCTGTTTTTT CASSRPNPSTGELFF
- TRBJ2-2 many TRBV5-1 TGCGCCAGCATGGTGGCGACGAACACCGGGGAGCTGTTTTTT CASMVATNTGELFF
- TRBJ2-7 many TRBV19 TGTGCCAGTAGTATCGGTTGGGGGGCGAGCCACGAGCAGTACTTC CASSIGWGASHEQYF
- TRBJ2-7 - TRBV5-1 TGCGCCAGCAGCGCCTACTCGGGACCCTTTATGGAGCAGTACTTC CASSAYSGPFMEQYF
- TRBJ2-3 - TRBV20-1 TGCAGTGCTAGGGGCCATTGGGGTATAGCGCAGTATTTT CSARGHWGIAQYF
- TRBJ1-2 - TRBV20-1 TGCAGTGCTTCTCTGGGGGGCTGGAGCTATGGCTACACCTTC CSASLGGWSYGYTF
- TRBJ1-2 - TRBV29-1 TGCAGCGTTGACGGGGGGCAAGACTATGGCTACACCTTC CSVDGGQDYGYTF
TRBD2 TRBJ2-1 few TRBV27 TGTGCCAGCAGTTTACGACCTACGGGGGGGCAGGGTGAGCAGTTCTTC CASSLRPTGGQGEQFF